The 32 T cell receptor beta chains reported below all come from one sample, sequenced in a study of T cell responses to AZD1222 COVID-19 vaccine (dated by TCRdb to the early 2020s). Libraries were prepared through the immunoSEQ multiplex PCR assay. TCRdb retrieved this table from immuneACCESS and kept in-frame rearrangements only. Not all clones are present; in checked studies, unresolved V genes account for under half, and no reason is known for the remainder. The sample table contains 110,000 or so clones; only one count was recorded for about 90% of them. 5.4% of the sample is taken by the ten largest. Taken with the paper, the label for time point translates to: baseline before first vaccination. Sample: peripheral blood, taken on day 0 of AZD1222 vaccination. Receptor source: an adult in good health.

The CDR3 DNA follows: TGTGCCAGCACGCGAGAGACAGGGGGCCGCTATGGCTACACCTTC. Residues: CASTRETGGRYGYTF. The V call is TRBV13, the J call TRBJ1-2, with 10 bases matching TRBD1. The trim removed 7 bases at V and 4 bases at J, leaving 9 bases unmatched. This CDR3 region has 15 residues. CDR1 and CDR2 (germline): PRHDT, FYEKMQ (reference sequence).

The chain uses TRBV5-6 and TRBJ1-2; TRBD1 might be the D (5 bases). This CDR3 spans 16 amino acids. V was shortened by 3 bases and J by 2 bases, with 17 bases between the two germline ends. The germline V gene has CDR1 SGHDT and CDR2 YYEEEE. The CDR3 protein is CASSWATEPPNYGYTF. CDR3 nucleotides: TGTGCCAGCAGCTGGGCGACAGAACCCCCCAACTATGGCTACACCTTC.

The CDR3 region is CASSSPGPPNTEAFF. The CDR3, as DNA: TGCGCCAGCAGCTCACCGGGACCGCCGAACACTGAAGCTTTCTTT. The V gene is TRBV5-1, the J gene TRBJ1-1, with D maybe TRBD1 (5 bases). The CDR3 length is 15 residues. V shed 3 bases and J shed 1 base, with 13 bases lying between them. The germline gives CDR1 SGHRS, CDR2 YFSETQ.

V gene TRBV12-5 combines with J gene TRBJ1-5, with TRBD1 matching over 11 bases. Looked up from germline, CDR1 is LGHNT and CDR2 is FRNRAP. The CDR3 extends over 17 amino acids. Trimming took 0 bases from V and 3 from J; bases not matched to a gene: 4. CDR3 region: CASGLVLGQGDNQPQHF. The CDR3 nucleotides are TGTGCTAGTGGTTTGGTCCTGGGACAGGGGGACAATCAGCCCCAGCATTTT.

The gene calls are TRBV19 and TRBJ2-2; D is perhaps TRBD1 (5 bases). The CDR3 runs to 14 residues. V was trimmed by 3 bases and J by 6 bases, leaving 11 bases between them. The germline V gene has CDR1 LNHDA and CDR2 SQIVND (reference sequence). CDR3 bases: TGTGCCAGTAGTATGGCAGGGCCCCCCGGGGAGCTGTTTTTT. Translating it yields CASSMAGPPGELFF.

To note about this clone: Other DNA sequences from this sample encode an identical CDR3 as well. This CDR3 is CASSYRGEQYF. Written as DNA, the CDR3 is TGTGCCAGCAGTTACCGTGGGGAGCAGTACTTC. The chain carries TRBV6-5 and TRBJ2-7; no clear D gene. Deletions cut 2 bases from V and 7 bases from J, with 6 bases between. From germline, CDR1 is MNHEY and CDR2 SVGAGI. CDR3 size: 11 residues.

The chain carries TRBV6-5 and TRBJ2-3; D is possibly TRBD1 (6 bases). Trimming removed 6 bases at V and 1 base at J, with 11 bases between. The CDR3 has 14 residues. Germline V gene sequence: CDR1 MNHEY, CDR2 SVGAGI. As DNA, the CDR3 is TGTGCCAGCAGCAGACAGGTGGGCACAGATACGCAGTATTTT. Protein sequence: CASSRQVGTDTQYF.

Only one count was recorded for this clone. The chain employs TRBV4-2 and TRBJ1-4; 7 positions match TRBD1. The V segment lost 1 base and the J segment 2 bases; nucleotides outside the gene matches: 13. CDR3 length: 19 residues. Germline V gene lookup returns CDR1 LGHNA and CDR2 YNFKEQ. This CDR3 reads CASSQGRAGGEGTNEKLFF. The CDR3 bases are TGTGCCAGCAGCCAAGGAAGGGCAGGGGGAGAAGGGACTAATGAAAAACTGTTTTTT.

The rearrangement links TRBV28 to TRBJ1-5; 7 bases map to TRBD1. Germline V gene sequence: CDR1 MDHEN, CDR2 SYDVKM. V lost 3 bases and J lost 7; bases outside the gene matches: 0. The CDR3 spans 12 residues. Written as DNA, the CDR3 is TGTGCCAGCAGTTTGGGACAGCAGCCCCAGCATTTT. Translating gives CASSLGQQPQHF. Full variable domain (rest looked up from reference TRBV28 and TRBJ1-5): DVKVTQSSRYLVKRTGEKVFLECVQDMDHENMFWYRQDPGLGLRLIYFSYDVKMKEKGDIPEGYSVSREKKERFSLILESASTNQTSMYLCASSLGQQPQHFGDGTRLSIL.

J is TRBJ2-7 and V is TRBV29-1; TRBD2 matches at 11 bases. Trimming removed 8 bases from V and 4 bases from J; junction bases left unmatched: 4. The CDR3 is 12 amino acids. The germline V gene encodes CDR1 SQVTM and CDR2 ANQGSEA. CDR3 in amino acids: CSYTSGSYEQYF. CDR3 nucleotides: TGCAGCTACACTAGCGGGAGTTACGAGCAGTACTTC.

The chain joins TRBV15 to TRBJ2-1, with D unresolved. Germline CDR1 and CDR2: LNHNV and YYDKDF (reference sequence). CDR3 length: 13 amino acids. Trimming left V 7 bases short and J 10 bases short, with 17 bases between. This chain's CDR3 is CATTNRPAGEQFF. For the CDR3, the DNA is TGTGCCACCACCAACCGTCCGGCCGGGGAGCAGTTCTTC.

This chain uses TRBV28 with TRBJ2-7, with D possibly matching TRBD2 (7 bases). Trimming took off 3 bases at V and 3 bases at J, with 9 bases between the two ends. This CDR3 has 13 residues. CDR1 and CDR2 from the germline V gene are MDHEN and SYDVKM. CDR3 DNA sequence: TGTGCCAGCAGTTTGGGGGGGCTCTACGAGCAGTACTTC. It encodes CASSLGGLYEQYF.

This clone was detected only once. The chain employs TRBV5-1 and TRBJ1-5; D perhaps matches TRBD1 (5 bases). This CDR3 has 13 residues. Germline loops: CDR1 SGHRS, CDR2 YFSETQ. Trimming shortened V by 4 bases and J by 4 bases, and 9 bases separated the two germline ends. The CDR3 nucleotides are TGCGCCAGCAGCCCCCAGGGTAATCAGCCCCAGCATTTT. The encoded protein is CASSPQGNQPQHF.

The gene calls are TRBV5-1 and TRBJ1-1; D gene unclear. Trimming cost V 1 base and J 3 bases, with 16 bases left between them. The germline CDR1 and CDR2 sequences are SGHRS and YFSETQ. The CDR3 consists of 16 residues. CDR3 nucleotide sequence: TGCGCCAGCAGCTTGACCCCAGGTGATGGTCACACTGAAGCTTTCTTT. Translating gives CASSLTPGDGHTEAFF.

V gene TRBV3-1 (or the pseudogene TRBV3-2) combines with J gene TRBJ2-7, with D perhaps TRBD2 (5 bases). The V end was cut by 3 bases, the J end by 2 bases, with 14 bases between. Germline CDR1 LGHDT, CDR2 YNNKEL (reference sequence). This CDR3 comprises 15 residues. CDR3 sequence: CASSQHGGRTYEQYF. The CDR3 DNA reads as TGTGCCAGCAGCCAGCACGGCGGGCGAACCTACGAGCAGTACTTC.

The chain employs TRBV19 and TRBJ2-7; 8 bases are shared with TRBD1. V lost 4 bases to trimming and J lost 5 bases; unmatched junction nucleotides: 4. The length of the CDR3 is 13 residues. Per germline, CDR1 LNHDA and CDR2 SQIVND (reference sequence). DNA of the CDR3: TGTGCCAGTAGTAGTCAGGGGGCCCACGAGCAGTACTTC. It encodes CASSSQGAHEQYF.

This clone was counted a few times. CDR3 residues: CSACFSETGELFF. CDR3 DNA: TGCAGCGCTTGCTTCTCGGAAACCGGGGAGCTGTTTTTT. V usage is TRBV29-1 and J usage is TRBJ2-2; D call uncertain. The CDR3 is 13 amino acids. With 7 bases removed from V and 5 bases from J, the gap between germline ends came to 14 bases. CDR1 and CDR2 from the germline V gene are SQVTM and ANQGSEA.

This clone was detected a few times. The CDR3 DNA is TGCGCCAGCAGCGGGACCGGGACACGAAGTAACTATGGCTACACCTTC. It codes for CASSGTGTRSNYGYTF. This chain joins TRBV5-1 and TRBJ1-2, with a weak D call TRBD1 (6 bases). CDR3 size: 16 residues. In germline, CDR1 is SGHRS, CDR2 YFSETQ. V was shortened by 4 bases and J by 1 base, with 17 bases between the two germline ends.

This clone was detected once. The CDR3 is CASSYSGQGSTEAFF. DNA of the CDR3: TGTGCCAGCAGTTACTCTGGACAGGGGAGCACTGAAGCTTTCTTT. The rearrangement links TRBV6-5 to TRBJ1-1; 9 bases agree with TRBD1. Unmatched junction bases numbered 3, after V lost 0 bases and J lost 4 bases. This CDR3 contains 15 residues. Germline V gene sequence: CDR1 MNHEY, CDR2 SVGAGI.

This clone was seen once. The V gene is TRBV5-6, the J gene TRBJ2-1, with D uncertain. The CDR3 is 15 residues long. Germline assignment: CDR1 SGHDT and CDR2 YYEEEE. V was trimmed by 4 bases and J by 1 base, leaving 12 bases between them. The CDR3 coding sequence is TGTGCCAGCAGCCTTCCCCCGGTATCCTACAATGAGCAGTTCTTC. Residues: CASSLPPVSYNEQFF.

To note about this clone: Its ends do not fully match the called genes, so a read error is possible. This chain uses TRBV3-1 (or the pseudogene TRBV3-2) with TRBJ1-3, with a possible D match to TRBD1 (6 bases). Germline lookup yields CDR1 LGHDT and CDR2 YNNKEL (reference sequence). This CDR3 is 15 amino acids long. The CDR3 loop is CASSHSGERVSPYDF. The CDR3 DNA reads TGTGCCAGCAGCCACTCAGGGGAGAGGGTTTCCCCCTATGATTTT.

This chain connects TRBV11-2 to TRBJ2-7; 12 bases line up with TRBD2. V shed 5 bases and J 1 base; nucleotides not matched to a gene: 9. Germline CDR1 SGHAT, CDR2 FQNNGV. CDR3 length: 17 residues. The CDR3 is CASSLPPSGRDSYEQYF. The CDR3 coding sequence is TGTGCCAGCAGCCTACCCCCTAGCGGGAGGGATTCCTACGAGCAGTACTTC.

The chain links TRBV19 to TRBJ2-2; TRBD2 might be the D (6 bases). This CDR3 is 18 amino acids long. Trimming removed 3 bases at V and 4 bases at J, with 21 bases between. The germline V gene has CDR1 LNHDA and CDR2 SQIVND (reference sequence). The CDR3 sequence is CASSISPFRESFTGELFF. The CDR3 DNA sequence: TGTGCCAGTAGTATTTCCCCTTTTCGGGAGAGCTTCACCGGGGAGCTGTTTTTT. The whole variable domain, filled in from reference TRBV19 and TRBJ2-2, reads DGGITQSPKYLFRKEGQNVTLSCEQNLNHDAMYWYRQDPGQGLRLIYYSQIVNDFQKGDIAEGYSVSREKKESFPLTVTSAQKNPTAFYLCASSISPFRESFTGELFFGEGSRLTVL.

The chain has TRBV3-1 (or the pseudogene TRBV3-2) and TRBJ1-2; no reliable D call. This CDR3 is 16 amino acids long. V gave up 4 bases and J gave up 4 bases, with 19 bases separating them. Germline V gene lookup returns CDR1 LGHDT and CDR2 YNNKEL (reference sequence). The CDR3 DNA follows: TGTGCCAGCAGCCCCCGTTTGGGAGGGATGGGCTATGGCTACACCTTC. It encodes CASSPRLGGMGYGYTF.

This chain uses TRBV2 with TRBJ2-7, with TRBD1 as a possible D gene (5 bases). The V gene's germline CDR1 is SNHLY and CDR2 FYNNEI. V was shortened by 7 bases and J by 3 bases, with 16 bases between the two germline ends. This CDR3 spans 14 amino acids. The CDR3 sequence is CASKGDSLNYEQYF. CDR3 nucleotide sequence: TGTGCCAGCAAGGGTGACAGCCTTAACTACGAGCAGTACTTC.

The CDR3 DNA reads as TGTTGTACGAGGGAGGGTTATGAGCAGTTCTTC. It specifies CCTREGYEQFF. The V and J genes are TRBV19 and TRBJ2-1, with 7 bases lining up with TRBD2. The CDR3 is 11 residues long. Germline-derived CDR1 and CDR2 are LNHDA and SQIVND (reference sequence).

This sequence joins TRBV27 and TRBJ1-2, with 10 bases matching TRBD1. V trimming: 5 bases; J trimming: 6 bases; junction bases outside the gene matches: 3. The CDR3 has 13 residues. Germline CDR1 MNHEY, CDR2 SMNVEV (reference sequence). The CDR3 here is CASSDGTGDGYTF. The CDR3, as DNA: TGTGCCAGCAGTGATGGGACAGGGGATGGCTACACCTTC.

The chain combines TRBV19 with TRBJ1-1; D gene ambiguous. V gave up 8 bases and J gave up 3 bases, with 10 bases separating them. This CDR3 contains 12 residues. Germline assignment: CDR1 LNHDA and CDR2 SQIVND (reference sequence). DNA of the CDR3: TGTGCCAGTCCCGTCGAGGACACTGAAGCTTTCTTT. Translated: CASPVEDTEAFF.

The chain joins TRBV3-1 (or the pseudogene TRBV3-2) to TRBJ1-2; D is perhaps TRBD1 (5 bases). The CDR3 is made up of 13 amino acids. Per the germline V gene, CDR1 is LGHDT and CDR2 is YNNKEL (reference sequence). V was clipped by 4 bases and J by 8 bases, with 14 bases between them. CDR3 amino acids: CASSPTPGRGYTF. The CDR3 bases are TGTGCCAGCAGCCCTACCCCAGGGCGCGGCTACACCTTC.

This sequence joins TRBV25-1 and TRBJ1-5; D possibly corresponds to TRBD1 (5 bases). Per the germline V gene, CDR1 is MGHDK and CDR2 is SYGVNS. Trimming stripped 4 bases from V and 7 bases from J, with 14 bases between. The CDR3 is made up of 14 amino acids. The chain's CDR3 is CASSGVGEPQPQHF. CDR3 nucleotides: TGTGCCAGCAGTGGCGTGGGGGAACCCCAGCCCCAGCATTTT.

This chain links TRBV5-6 with TRBJ2-7; possibly TRBD2 for D (6 bases). The V and J ends lost 0 bases and 0 bases respectively, with 13 bases between them. CDR1 is SGHDT, CDR2 YYEEEE, per germline. There are 16 residues in the CDR3. CDR3 coding DNA: TGTGCCAGCAGCTTGGCCTCGGCGGGGACCTCCTACGAGCAGTACTTC. Translating gives CASSLASAGTSYEQYF.

The chain couples TRBV5-1 to TRBJ1-1; maybe TRBD1 (5 bases). Germline CDR1 is SGHRS and CDR2 is YFSETQ. With 4 bases removed from V and 5 bases from J, the gap between germline ends came to 18 bases. This CDR3 contains 15 residues. In DNA form, the CDR3 reads TGCGCCAGCAGCCTTGCCGCGGGGGGTCTTACTGAAGCTTTCTTT. Its protein is CASSLAAGGLTEAFF.